Presented here are 13 T cell receptor beta chains from one specimen sequenced in a study of OX40 agonist ivuxolimab in advanced cancers. Assay used: immunoSEQ multiplex PCR; TCRdb lists only in-frame clones, some missing. The repertoire holds 60,000 to 85,000 clones, with 87% as singletons. This specimen consisted of CD4+ or CD8+ T cells sorted from blood, obtained in a trial of the OX40 agonist ivuxolimab. These receptors all come from an adult with an advanced solid tumor such as melanoma, head and neck, liver or kidney cancer.

The chain uses TRBV5-1 and TRBJ2-6; either TRBD1 or TRBD2 may supply D (5 bases each). Germline V gene sequence: CDR1 SGHRS, CDR2 YFSETQ. Trimming shortened V by 5 bases and J by 4 bases, and 13 bases separated the two germline ends. The CDR3 has 15 residues. Here the CDR3 reads CASSRDGQGANVLTF. Written as DNA, the CDR3 is TGCGCCAGCAGTCGGGACGGTCAGGGGGCCAACGTCCTGACTTTC.

V and J are TRBV7-2 and TRBJ1-2; TRBD1 matches at 7 bases. CDR1 and CDR2 from the germline V gene are SGHTA and FQGNSA. V dropped 1 base and J dropped 6; count of bases not matched to a gene: 5. The CDR3 spans 14 residues. DNA for the CDR3: TGTGCCAGCAGCTTAGTAGGGCAGGGGGATGGCTACACCTTC. It yields the protein CASSLVGQGDGYTF.

The chain combines TRBV2 with TRBJ2-1; D remains unclear. Germline CDR1 and CDR2: SNHLY and FYNNEI. Trimming took 0 bases from V and 6 from J, leaving 9 bases between them. This CDR3 is built from 14 residues. The CDR3 reads CASSEALSSNEQFF. The CDR3 DNA reads as TGTGCCAGCAGTGAAGCGCTTTCCAGCAATGAGCAGTTCTTC.

The chain links TRBV7-8 to TRBJ2-1, with 13 bases fitting TRBD2. CDR1 and CDR2 (germline): SGHVS, FQNEAQ. Trimming took 1 base from V and 9 from J; bases not matched to a gene: 6. CDR3 size: 16 residues. DNA for the CDR3: TGTGCCAGCAGCTTAGTTACTAGCGGGAGGGCCACTGAGCAGTTCTTC. Amino acid sequence: CASSLVTSGRATEQFF.

This chain uses TRBV4-2 with TRBJ1-2, with TRBD1 matching over 8 bases. Looked up from germline, CDR1 is LGHNA and CDR2 is YNFKEQ. The CDR3 is made up of 15 amino acids. V lost 2 bases, J lost 2 bases, and 4 bases stayed unmatched. The CDR3 protein is CASSQQRDRNYGYTF. The CDR3, as DNA: TGTGCCAGCAGCCAACAGCGGGACAGGAACTATGGCTACACCTTC.

V usage is TRBV4-1 and J usage is TRBJ2-6; D is unresolved. The CDR3 covers 19 residues. The germline gives CDR1 MGHRA, CDR2 YSYEKL. V shed 0 bases and J shed 0 bases, with 15 bases lying between them. The CDR3: CASSQEPPRTSSGANVLTF. In DNA, the CDR3 is TGCGCCAGCAGCCAAGAACCCCCACGGACCAGCTCTGGGGCCAACGTCCTGACTTTC.

V and J are TRBV2 and TRBJ1-1, with TRBD1 as a possible D gene (5 bases). Trimming pared 6 bases from V and 6 bases from J, leaving 17 bases between. The CDR3 runs 14 residues. Germline values: CDR1 SNHLY, CDR2 FYNNEI. The CDR3 DNA is TGTGCCAGCAGATCTATGGCGAGGGGAGCTGAAGCTTTCTTT. This encodes CASRSMARGAEAFF.

The chain couples TRBV10-1 to TRBJ1-1; unclear D gene. The germline CDR1 and CDR2 sequences are WNHNN and SYGVQD (reference sequence). The CDR3 loop spans 12 amino acids. Trimming left V 6 bases short and J 0 bases short, with 5 bases between. DNA of the CDR3: TGCGCCAGCAGAGAGATGAACACTGAAGCTTTCTTT. Its translation is CASREMNTEAFF.

The chain links TRBV6-1 to TRBJ2-5; the D is unclear. The germline CDR1 and CDR2 sequences are MNHNS and SASEGT. The V gene lost 2 bases and the J gene lost 5 bases, with 6 bases spanning the gap. This CDR3 region has 12 residues. CDR3 amino acids: CASSEFLETQYF. As DNA, the CDR3 is TGTGCCAGCAGTGAATTTTTGGAGACCCAGTACTTC.

The chain couples TRBV7-2 to TRBJ2-7; 9 bases are shared with TRBD2. With 6 bases clipped from V and 5 bases from J, the junction kept 17 bases outside the gene matches. Germline lookup yields CDR1 SGHTA and CDR2 FQGNSA. There are 17 residues in the CDR3. The chain's CDR3 is CASSSTLLAGPRNEQYF. DNA for the CDR3: TGTGCCAGCAGTTCCACTCTACTAGCGGGCCCAAGGAACGAGCAGTACTTC.

The chain employs TRBV7-3 and TRBJ2-5, with D possibly being TRBD2 (6 bases). This CDR3 is built from 13 residues. Trimming took off 5 bases at V and 4 bases at J, with 11 bases between the two ends. Germline assignment: CDR1 SGHTA and CDR2 FQGTGA. CDR3 nucleotide sequence: TGTGCCAGCAGCCCGACTAGAAGAGAGACCCAGTACTTC. Translating it yields CASSPTRRETQYF.

The chain uses TRBV5-4 and TRBJ2-5; D may be TRBD1 (5 bases). V gave up 0 bases and J gave up 1 base, with 10 bases separating them. Germline CDR1 reads SGHNT; CDR2 reads YYREEE (reference sequence). This CDR3 region has 15 residues. The CDR3 region is CASSLVRDSQETQYF. The CDR3 DNA reads as TGTGCCAGCAGCTTGGTTCGTGACAGCCAAGAGACCCAGTACTTC.

With respect to this clone: This sample also contains other DNA sequences that code for the same CDR3. The rearrangement joins TRBV5-4 to TRBJ1-2; 7 bases are shared with TRBD1. Losses at the gene ends were 5 bases for V and 4 bases for J; bases not matched to a gene: 5. CDR1 SGHNT and CDR2 YYREEE come from the germline V gene (reference sequence). The CDR3 runs to 13 residues. CDR3 loop: CASSLDRAYGYTF. The DNA for the CDR3 is TGTGCCAGCAGTCTCGACAGGGCCTATGGCTACACCTTC.